A single sample gave rise to the 21 T cell receptor beta chains below, sequenced in a study of T-cell memory formation after mild COVID-19. TCRdb reanalysed the 5' RACE reads using MiXCR and keeps one entry per CDR3 protein. The table lists 250,000 to 350,000 distinct CDR3 sequences, around a sixth of them singletons. Source material: PBMCs or a T cell subset sorted from them (not recorded which). Receptor source: a man aged 18 to 30 who had mild COVID-19 (a few samples of this study predate the infection). Cell type and time point are not known.

V and J are TRBV6-1 and TRBJ2-3; the D is unclear. The CDR3 spans 15 residues. Germline V gene data show CDR1 as MNHNS and CDR2 as SASEGT. The germline V and J ends were trimmed by 4 bases and 2 bases, with 13 bases remaining between them. CDR3 region: CASSGRIPTTDTQYF. In DNA form, the CDR3 reads TGTGCCAGCAGTGGGCGAATCCCCACCACAGATACGCAGTATTTT.

This clonotype was seen a few times. This rearrangement joins TRBV20-1 to TRBJ2-7; tentatively, D is TRBD1 or TRBD2 (5 bases each). The CDR3 extends over 13 amino acids. Trimming cost V 6 bases and J 5 bases, with 17 bases left between them. Germline loops: CDR1 DFQATT, CDR2 SNEGSKA (reference sequence). This CDR3 reads CSADRTLGDEQYF. CDR3 in DNA: TGCAGTGCGGATAGGACACTCGGGGACGAGCAGTACTTC.

The chain couples TRBV7-2 to TRBJ2-1; D remains unclear. The length of the CDR3 is 12 residues. Trimming removed 4 bases from V and 9 bases from J, with 10 bases in between. Germline values: CDR1 SGHTA, CDR2 FQGNSA. The CDR3 reads CASSSLGIEQFF. The CDR3 region has the DNA TGTGCCAGCAGCTCACTGGGGATTGAGCAGTTCTTC.

The genes are TRBV20-1 and TRBJ2-1, with no clear D. The CDR3 consists of 11 residues. Germline CDR1 reads DFQATT; CDR2 reads SNEGSKA (reference sequence). V was trimmed by 0 bases and J by 8 bases, leaving 5 bases between them. CDR3 nucleotide sequence: TGCAGTGCTAGAGATACCCATGAGCAGTTCTTC. Translation: CSARDTHEQFF.

In this sample, this clonotype turned up many times. The chain links TRBV15 to TRBJ2-1, with a tentative D call TRBD2 (7 bases). This CDR3 spans 15 amino acids. V was shortened by 2 bases and J by 7 bases, with 15 bases between the two germline ends. The germline V gene encodes CDR1 LNHNV and CDR2 YYDKDF (reference sequence). The chain's CDR3 is CATSRSNRGGNEQFF. In DNA form, the CDR3 reads TGTGCCACCAGCAGATCCAATAGGGGGGGGAATGAGCAGTTCTTC.

This clonotype showed up many times. The chain combines TRBV4-1 with TRBJ2-5, with TRBD1 matching 7 bases. Losses at the gene ends were 2 bases for V and 5 bases for J; bases not matched to a gene: 11. CDR3 length equals 16 residues. In germline, CDR1 is MGHRA, CDR2 YSYEKL. Written as DNA, the CDR3 is TGCGCCAGCAGCCAATCCGGGACAGTCGGCGGGGAGACCCAGTACTTC. Translation gives CASSQSGTVGGETQYF.

This chain uses TRBV15 with TRBJ2-7; TRBD1 might be the D (6 bases). Deletions cut 8 bases from V and 3 bases from J, with 14 bases between. The CDR3 is 13 amino acids. Germline V gene sequence: CDR1 LNHNV, CDR2 YYDKDF (reference sequence). CDR3: CATRGTSGYEQYV. The CDR3 bases are TGTGCCACCCGAGGGACATCAGGCTACGAGCAGTACGTC.

This clonotype was counted a few times. The chain is built from TRBV20-1 and TRBJ1-2, with D unclear. V gave up 3 bases and J gave up 6 bases, with 14 bases separating them. The germline V gene encodes CDR1 DFQATT and CDR2 SNEGSKA (reference sequence). The CDR3 runs to 13 residues. CDR3 sequence (DNA): TGCAGTGCTAGGGACCCTCTCAGGAATGGCTACACCTTC. This codes for CSARDPLRNGYTF.

The rearrangement joins TRBV27 to TRBJ2-7, with D uncertain. Germline CDR1 reads MNHEY; CDR2 reads SMNVEV (reference sequence). Trimming cost V 6 bases and J 2 bases, with 17 bases left between them. The CDR3 is made up of 15 amino acids. The CDR3 sequence is CASRPQNLITYEQYF. CDR3 nucleotide sequence: TGTGCCAGCAGGCCCCAGAACCTGATTACCTACGAGCAGTACTTC.

The gene calls are TRBV7-9 and TRBJ2-7; 9 bases fit TRBD2. V lost 1 base and J lost 0; bases outside the gene matches: 4. The CDR3 has 16 residues. Germline-derived CDR1 and CDR2 are SEHNR and FQNEAQ (reference sequence). The CDR3 region has the DNA TGTGCCAGCAGCTTAGGTAGCGGGGGTTTCTCCTACGAGCAGTACTTC. Residues: CASSLGSGGFSYEQYF.

There are a few counts of this clonotype. The chain has TRBV24-1 and TRBJ2-3; D unclear. This CDR3 region has 12 residues. In germline, CDR1 is KGHDR, CDR2 SFDVKD. Trimming removed 9 bases from V and 0 bases from J, with 6 bases in between. The CDR3 nucleotides read TGTGCCACCGGACGGAGCACAGATACGCAGTATTTT. Translating gives CATGRSTDTQYF.

V usage is TRBV11-2 and J usage is TRBJ2-1; no clear D gene. CDR1 is SGHAT and CDR2 is FQNNGV in the germline V gene. The CDR3 has 16 residues. Trimming stripped 5 bases from V and 3 bases from J, with 17 bases between. This CDR3 is CASSPPYGLGYNEQFF. DNA for the CDR3: TGTGCCAGCAGCCCTCCTTACGGTTTGGGCTACAATGAGCAGTTCTTC.

This clonotype was counted only a few times. The chain links TRBV29-1 to TRBJ1-1; D not certain. This CDR3 has 12 amino acids. Germline CDR1 and CDR2: SQVTM and ANQGSEA. Trimming stripped 7 bases from V and 0 bases from J, with 9 bases between. DNA for the CDR3: TGCAGCGGAGAGAACATGAACACTGAAGCTTTCTTT. Translating gives CSGENMNTEAFF.

This clonotype was detected only a few times. This chain connects TRBV2 to TRBJ1-2; no clear D gene. V lost 10 bases and J 6 bases, leaving 15 bases between the germline ends. CDR3 length: 12 amino acids. Germline values: CDR1 SNHLY, CDR2 FYNNEI. The CDR3 DNA is TGTGCCACCCGGACCGACCCGCATGGCTACACCTTC. Its translation: CATRTDPHGYTF.

This clonotype has at least ten counts. The rearrangement uses TRBV12-3 or TRBV12-4 and TRBJ1-3; unclear D gene. CDR3 size: 15 residues. The V end lost 6 bases, the J end lost 0 bases, and 12 bases lay between the germline ends. The CDR3 reads CASRRDGNSGNTIYF. The CDR3 DNA is TGTGCCAGCAGGCGCGACGGGAACTCTGGAAACACCATATATTTT.

This clonotype was recorded many times. The J gene is TRBJ1-2, the V gene TRBV4-2; perhaps TRBD1 as D (5 bases). Germline V gene data show CDR1 as LGHNA and CDR2 as YNFKEQ. Trimming stripped 0 bases from V and 5 bases from J, with 19 bases between. The CDR3 is made up of 17 amino acids. The CDR3 spells CASSQDASGAGGYGYTF. Here the CDR3 DNA reads TGTGCCAGCAGCCAAGATGCGTCGGGCGCTGGGGGGTATGGCTACACCTTC.

This chain connects TRBV18 to TRBJ2-3; D is undetermined. CDR3 size: 14 residues. V dropped 3 bases and J dropped 2 bases, with 9 bases sitting between them. Per germline, CDR1 KGHSH and CDR2 LQKENI. The CDR3 DNA reads as TGTGCCAGCTCACCGAGGCCCATCACAGATACGCAGTATTTT. It yields the protein CASSPRPITDTQYF.

This clonotype turned up a few times. This chain uses TRBV12-5 with TRBJ2-7; 7 bases agree with TRBD1. Unmatched junction bases numbered 13, after V lost 6 bases and J lost 5 bases. Germline CDR1 is LGHNT and CDR2 is FRNRAP. There are 15 residues in the CDR3. The CDR3 bases are TGTGCTAGTGGCCTAGACAGGGCACGTATGGACGAGCAGTACGTC. This translates into CASGLDRARMDEQYV.

A note on this clonotype: In this CDR3 the conserved last residue, phenylalanine or tryptophan, is missing, so a read error is likely. The CDR3 is CASSQDRLVPEQYL. The CDR3 coding sequence is TGCGCCAGCAGCCAAGACCGACTAGTCCCCGAGCAGTACTTA. The V and J genes are TRBV4-3 and TRBJ2-7; a weak D match, TRBD2 (6 bases). Germline CDR1 reads LGHNA; CDR2 reads YSLEER. The V end lost 0 bases, the J end lost 6 bases, and 12 bases lay between the germline ends. This CDR3 has 14 residues.

The DNA for the CDR3 is TGTGCCAGCAGTTACCCGCGTAGGGGTGAGGGCACTGAAGCTTTCTTT. Amino acids: CASSYPRRGEGTEAFF. The chain couples TRBV6-5 to TRBJ1-1; D possibly corresponds to TRBD1 (5 bases). CDR3 size: 16 residues. Germline assignment: CDR1 MNHEY and CDR2 SVGAGI. Trimming shortened V by 2 bases and J by 4 bases, and 17 bases separated the two germline ends.

The genes are TRBV7-9 and TRBJ1-1; weak D call: TRBD1 (6 bases). Trimming shortened V by 1 base and J by 1 base, and 10 bases separated the two germline ends. The CDR3 extends over 15 amino acids. Germline V CDR1 and CDR2: SEHNR, FQNEAQ (reference sequence). The CDR3: CASSLVSGANTEAFF. The CDR3 DNA follows: TGTGCCAGCAGCTTAGTTTCGGGGGCGAACACTGAAGCTTTCTTT. Full variable domain (remainder filled in from reference TRBV7-9 and TRBJ1-1): DTGVSQNPRHKITKRGQNVTFRCDPISEHNRLYWYRQTLGQGPEFLTYFQNEAQLEKSRLLSDRFSAERPKGSFSTLEIQRTEQGDSAMYLCASSLVSGANTEAFFGQGTRLTVV.